This TCR beta chain was sequenced during a study of shared clonotypes between healthy human individuals. The table came from immunoSEQ multiplex PCR; TCRdb's copy has only in-frame clones and leaves some out. The data show around 2.5 million clones, roughly 93% seen once. CDR1 and CDR2 (germline): SGHAT, FQNNGV. The CDR3 is made up of 15 amino acids. Trimming cost V 5 bases and J 0 bases, with 11 bases left between them. The chain employs TRBV11-2 and TRBJ1-3; D gene ambiguous. This TCR was sampled from a man aged 18-30 years in good health. Some clones in this sample may be carry-over from other donors' samples. Input material: naive CD4+ T cells from PBMCs. Regarding subset: CD45RA+ positively selected. The CDR3 protein is CASSPSPNSGNTIYF. DNA for the CDR3: TGTGCCAGCAGCCCAAGCCCCAACTCTGGAAACACCATATATTTT.